The 18 T cell receptor beta chains presented below share a single source sample, sequenced in a study of T cell repertoires in cytomegalovirus infection. TCRdb analysed the reads with MiXCR anew, one entry per CDR3 protein. The sample has about 140,000 distinct CDR3 sequences, roughly 6% seen once. Sequencing input: PBMCs. The receptors stem from a human donor in good health (CMV status not recorded). Some clones in this sample may be carry-over from other donors' samples.

This clonotype was counted only a few times. The chain links TRBV28 to TRBJ2-6; no reliable D call. CDR1 and CDR2 (germline): MDHEN, SYDVKM. The CDR3 is 14 amino acids. The V end lost 8 bases, the J end lost 0 bases, and 8 bases lay between the germline ends. This CDR3 is CASGVVSGANVLTF. CDR3 DNA: TGTGCCAGCGGGGTTGTCTCTGGGGCCAACGTCCTGACTTTC.

This clonotype was counted many times. The rearrangement links TRBV12-3 or TRBV12-4 to TRBJ2-5; 10 bases line up with TRBD2. V lost 4 bases and J lost 1; bases outside the gene matches: 6. The CDR3 has 16 residues. This CDR3 is CASSSRAGGRQETQYF. The CDR3 region has the DNA TGTGCCAGCAGTTCCAGAGCGGGGGGGCGCCAAGAGACCCAGTACTTC.

This clonotype has just a few counts. V usage is TRBV20-1 and J usage is TRBJ2-1; 9 positions agree with TRBD2. Germline-derived CDR1 and CDR2 are DFQATT and SNEGSKA (reference sequence). The trim removed 7 bases at V and 2 bases at J, leaving 6 bases unmatched. CDR3 length: 14 residues. The CDR3 loop reads CSVERGVTYNEQFF. Written as DNA, the CDR3 is TGCAGTGTTGAGCGGGGGGTCACCTACAATGAGCAGTTCTTC.

J is TRBJ1-1 and V is TRBV19, with D maybe TRBD1 (6 bases). In germline, CDR1 is LNHDA, CDR2 SQIVND (reference sequence). V was pared by 0 bases and J by 4 bases, with 12 bases between. There are 15 residues in the CDR3. The CDR3 region is CASSIEGQRLTEAFF. The CDR3 bases are TGTGCCAGTAGTATAGAAGGACAGAGACTCACTGAAGCTTTCTTT.

This clonotype was counted many times. The chain employs TRBV12-5 and TRBJ1-2, with D maybe TRBD1 (6 bases). Trimming left V 2 bases short and J 6 bases short, with 10 bases between. The CDR3 extends over 13 amino acids. The germline V gene has CDR1 LGHNT and CDR2 FRNRAP. The CDR3: CASGLRTVNGYTF. CDR3 nucleotide sequence: TGTGCTAGTGGTTTGCGGACAGTTAATGGCTACACCTTC.

This clonotype has ten or more counts. V usage is TRBV25-1 and J usage is TRBJ1-3, with 8 bases aligning to TRBD1. CDR1 and CDR2 (germline): MGHDK, SYGVNS. V shed 6 bases, J shed 2 bases, and the junction held 3 bases outside the gene matches. The CDR3 contains 14 residues. CDR3 in DNA: TGTGCCAGCAGAGGACAGGGAGCTGGAAACACCATATATTTT. Translating it yields CASRGQGAGNTIYF.

This clonotype was counted only a few times. J is TRBJ2-1 and V is TRBV27; D perhaps matches TRBD2 (6 bases). The germline V gene encodes CDR1 MNHEY and CDR2 SMNVEV (reference sequence). There are 16 residues in the CDR3. Deletions cut 1 base from V and 4 bases from J, with 14 bases between. CDR3 nucleotides: TGTGCCAGCAGTTTATATCCAGCGGGCCCTTACAATGAGCAGTTCTTC. This sequence encodes CASSLYPAGPYNEQFF.

This rearrangement joins TRBV20-1 to TRBJ2-3, with 8 nucleotides matching TRBD1. CDR1 DFQATT and CDR2 SNEGSKA come from the germline V gene (reference sequence). V dropped 3 bases and J dropped 3; count of bases not matched to a gene: 5. The CDR3 has 14 residues. The CDR3 DNA reads TGCAGTGCTAGCCGGACAGGGAAGACAGATACGCAGTATTTT. It encodes CSASRTGKTDTQYF.

This chain joins TRBV7-9 and TRBJ2-3; perhaps D is TRBD1 or TRBD2 (5 bases each). This CDR3 contains 16 residues. Germline values: CDR1 SEHNR, CDR2 FQNEAQ (reference sequence). With 5 bases removed from V and 0 bases from J, the gap between germline ends came to 15 bases. The DNA of the CDR3 is TGTGCCAGCAGCCAGCCTGGGGGAACTAGCACAGATACGCAGTATTTT. This encodes CASSQPGGTSTDTQYF.

This clonotype showed up many times. This chain joins TRBV7-8 and TRBJ2-5; the match to TRBD2 covers 14 bases. The germline V gene encodes CDR1 SGHVS and CDR2 FQNEAQ. This CDR3 is built from 20 residues. Trimming at V came to 3 bases and at J to 1 base, leaving 13 bases not matched to a gene. For the CDR3, the DNA is TGTGCCAGCAGCTTTAGATGGTGGACTAGCGGGGGGCCAAGCCAAGAGACCCAGTACTTC. Translated: CASSFRWWTSGGPSQETQYF.

V usage is TRBV29-1 and J usage is TRBJ2-1, with TRBD1 matching 7 bases. The CDR3 is 16 residues long. J gave up 2 bases and V 0 bases, and 7 bases lay outside the gene matches. Germline CDR1 reads SQVTM; CDR2 reads ANQGSEA. CDR3 amino acids: CSVEDPTGKTYNEQFF. The CDR3 bases are TGCAGCGTTGAAGATCCGACAGGGAAAACCTACAATGAGCAGTTCTTC.

This clonotype was seen many times. The V gene is TRBV7-2, the J gene TRBJ2-6; D call uncertain. This CDR3 is 16 amino acids long. Germline V CDR1 and CDR2: SGHTA, FQGNSA. With 6 bases removed from V and 4 bases from J, the gap between germline ends came to 16 bases. The CDR3 here is CASSSLVQYGANVLTF. As DNA, the CDR3 is TGTGCCAGCAGTTCCCTAGTCCAGTACGGGGCCAACGTCCTGACTTTC.

This clonotype has a count of ten or more. This chain connects TRBV7-2 to TRBJ1-4; D unclear. Germline CDR1 and CDR2: SGHTA and FQGNSA. V was cut by 1 base and J by 4 bases, with 13 bases left in between. The CDR3 totals 16 residues. The CDR3 DNA sequence: TGTGCCAGCAGCTTAGGGGGAGCCGGGAATAATGAAAAACTGTTTTTT. Translated, it gives CASSLGGAGNNEKLFF.

This clonotype occurred many times. The chain combines TRBV12-3 or TRBV12-4 with TRBJ1-2, with D perhaps matching TRBD1 (6 bases). The CDR3 sequence is 14 residues long. V dropped 5 bases and J dropped 8 bases, with 18 bases sitting between them. CDR3 nucleotide sequence: TGTGCCAGCAGTACCACAGGGAAGTTCGGCGGCTACACCTTC. Its protein is CASSTTGKFGGYTF.

In this sample, this clonotype turned up many times. This chain uses TRBV7-3 with TRBJ2-5; 7 bases fit TRBD2. Germline CDR1 is SGHTA and CDR2 is FQGTGA. The CDR3 has 17 amino acids. Trimming removed 2 bases from V and 1 base from J; junction bases left unmatched: 10. The CDR3, as DNA: TGTGCCAGCAGCTTATTTCCCAGCGGGGCCCTCCAAGAGACCCAGTACTTC. This translates into CASSLFPSGALQETQYF.

The V call is TRBV6-2 or TRBV6-3, the J call TRBJ1-1; D gene unclear. V lost 4 bases and J 4 bases, leaving 16 bases between the germline ends. Germline V gene data show CDR1 as MNHEY and CDR2 as SVGEGT. The CDR3 contains 15 residues. Written as DNA, the CDR3 is TGTGCCAGCAGTTCCGTAGAGTCGGATTTCACTGAAGCTTTCTTT. Protein sequence: CASSSVESDFTEAFF.

This clonotype was detected many times. The V call is TRBV7-2, the J call TRBJ2-3, with 8 bases that match TRBD2. The CDR3 sequence is 16 residues long. Trimming at V came to 4 bases and at J to 7 bases, leaving 13 bases not matched to a gene. Germline-derived CDR1 and CDR2 are SGHTA and FQGNSA. CDR3 nucleotide sequence: TGTGCCAGCAGCTCCGCCCTCGTCGGGGGGGCACATACGCAGTATTTT. Residues: CASSSALVGGAHTQYF. Full variable domain (missing parts from reference TRBV7-2 and TRBJ2-3): GAGVSQSPSNKVTEKGKDVELRCDPISGHTALYWYRQSLGQGLEFLIYFQGNSAPDKSGLPSDRFSAERTGGSVSTLTIQRTQQEDSAVYLCASSSALVGGAHTQYFGPGTRLTVL.

J is TRBJ1-2 and V is TRBV19, with 8 nucleotides matching TRBD1. Germline CDR1 is LNHDA and CDR2 is SQIVND (reference sequence). The V gene end was trimmed by 1 base and the J gene end by 4 bases; junction bases not matched to a gene: 11. There are 17 residues in the CDR3. The CDR3: CASSIVRQGAIGYGYTF. The CDR3 DNA sequence: TGTGCCAGTAGTATAGTACGGCAGGGGGCGATCGGCTATGGCTACACCTTC.